The TCR beta chain under discussion was sequenced for a study of control samples from healthy donors and cancer patients (TCRdb year 2020). V is pruned by 0 bases and J by 10 bases, leaving 3 bases of the junction without a gene match. The germline V gene (reference sequence) specifies SGHNT as CDR1 and YYREEE as CDR2. The CDR3 spans 14 residues, from the cysteine through the phenylalanine. The kept DNA is CDR3 alone, 42 bases in frame from the first base. The library was built by means of the immunoSEQ multiplex PCR assay. In TCRdb, the immuneACCESS table is reduced to in-frame sequences with V and J assigned. These tables do not hold every clone; where another copy was compared, an unresolved V gene accounts for under half, and the others remain unexplained. A total of roughly 98,000 clones appear in this sample, more than 80% of them only once. The top ten constitute approximately 8% of the sample.

About this clone itself: Its antigen is not yet known. Base-call qualities are not available, and no considerably larger clone is one nucleotide away.

The source material was blood. The receptor chain draws on TRBV5-4 and TRBJ1-6, and 8 bases in between align with TRBD1. The receptor was derived from a young man in good health. The DNA sequence is as follows: TGTGCCAGCAGCTTGGCAGGGGGCAAATCACCCCTCCACTTT. Translated, it reads CASSLAGGKSPLHF.